The source of this T cell receptor beta chain is a study of CD8 T cells in ankylosing spondylitis. Study-wide points: A motif in TCR beta, a set of under 10 highly homologous variants, appeared characteristic of ankylosing spondylitis blood.

This clonotype was seen a handful of times. Its specificity is not known. TCRdb ran MiXCR on the 5' RACE reads and lists one entry per CDR3 protein. The table lists around 540,000 distinct CDR3 sequences, 12% of them singletons. J gave up 4 bases and V 2 bases, and 1 base lay outside the gene matches. The CDR3 is 14 amino acids. Germline CDR1 reads DFQATT; CDR2 reads SNEGSKA (reference sequence). The V call is TRBV20-1, the J call TRBJ2-3, with TRBD2 identical over 12 bases. The clonotype was recovered from a male donor with ankylosing spondylitis. Sequenced: blood, either unsorted or a sorted T cell fraction (not recorded which). The CDR3 bases are TGCAGTGCTAGACCTAGCGGGAGGGCAGATACGCAGTATTTT. Its protein is CSARPSGRADTQYF.